This TCR beta chain appears in the sequencing data of a study of siplizumab effects on memory and regulatory T cells. Assay used: immunoSEQ multiplex PCR; TCRdb lists only in-frame clones, some missing. The table lists around 100,000 clones, 80% to 95% of them singletons. Germline V gives CDR1 LGHNA, CDR2 YNFKEQ. The trim removed 1 base at V and 1 base at J, leaving 5 bases unmatched. The CDR3 spans 16 residues. Sequenced input: non-Treg CD4+ T cells sorted from blood. The chain links TRBV4-2 to TRBJ1-1, with 8 bases matching TRBD1. This receptor was obtained from a human donor in good health. In DNA form, the CDR3 reads TGTGCCAGCAGCCAAGTCCCCGGGACAGGGAACACTGAAGCTTTCTTT. As protein: CASSQVPGTGNTEAFF.